This T cell receptor (beta chain) was obtained from a study of blood T cell repertoires in COVID-19. Germline V gene lookup returns CDR1 SGHDT and CDR2 YYEEEE. The V and J ends lost 3 bases and 4 bases, in that order; junction bases with no gene match: 11. The length of the CDR3 is 16 residues. Profiling relied on immunoSEQ multiplex PCR, and the TCRdb table lists in-frame clones only, not all of them. The sample records roughly 81,000 clones, around 91% being singletons. This chain uses TRBV5-6 with TRBJ1-2, with 8 bases matching TRBD1. Sequenced material: peripheral blood. The clonotype originates from a man in his 70s with active or convalescent COVID-19. This chain's CDR3 is CASSSPGTGVLYGYTF. The CDR3 coding sequence is TGTGCCAGCAGCTCTCCCGGGACAGGAGTACTCTATGGCTACACCTTC.